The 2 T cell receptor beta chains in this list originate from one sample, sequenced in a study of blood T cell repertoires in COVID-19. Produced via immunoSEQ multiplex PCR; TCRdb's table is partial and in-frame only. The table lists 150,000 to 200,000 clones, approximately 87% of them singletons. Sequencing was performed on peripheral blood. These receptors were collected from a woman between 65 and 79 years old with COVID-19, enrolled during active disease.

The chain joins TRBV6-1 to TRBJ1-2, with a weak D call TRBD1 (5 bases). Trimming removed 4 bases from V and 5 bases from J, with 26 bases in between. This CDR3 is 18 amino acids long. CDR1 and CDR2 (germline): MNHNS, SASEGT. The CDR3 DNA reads TGTGCCAGCAGTGGGGGGGGACGGCAGTCCCACGAGGGTTATGGCTACACCTTC. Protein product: CASSGGGRQSHEGYGYTF.

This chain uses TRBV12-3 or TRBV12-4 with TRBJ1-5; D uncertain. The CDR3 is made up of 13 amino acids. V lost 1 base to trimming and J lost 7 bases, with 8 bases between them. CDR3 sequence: CASSLEEAQPQHF. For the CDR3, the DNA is TGTGCCAGCAGTTTAGAGGAGGCGCAGCCCCAGCATTTT.